This entry concerns a single TCR beta chain. The source of the sample is a study of blood T cell repertoires in COVID-19. Study-level background: Italy, Spain and the United States were the sources of the convalescent and acute COVID-19 samples. Sources were T cells, B-cell-depleted T cells, or PBMCs; the material itself was cDNA or gDNA.

Authors' processing steps: Using reference gene primer amplification, nucleated cell counts were estimated. Sequenced by immunoSEQ multiplex PCR; TCRdb stores in-frame clones only, minus some. V, J and clone size derive from that table, while D and trimming were established from the DNA sequence. The sample lists more than 100,000 clones, nearly 90% occurring once. Germline CDR1 SGHRS, CDR2 YFSETQ. This CDR3 is built from 15 residues. The junction had 6 bases not matched to a gene; V was cut back by 5 bases and J by 5 bases. The sequenced sample was peripheral blood. The TCR originated in a man aged 45-60 years in a cohort sampled during active COVID-19. This chain uses TRBV5-1 with TRBJ2-1; 11 bases are a match to TRBD2. The CDR3 protein is CASSPSGGRHNEQFF. The CDR3 DNA follows: TGCGCCAGCAGTCCTAGCGGGGGGCGACACAATGAGCAGTTCTTC.